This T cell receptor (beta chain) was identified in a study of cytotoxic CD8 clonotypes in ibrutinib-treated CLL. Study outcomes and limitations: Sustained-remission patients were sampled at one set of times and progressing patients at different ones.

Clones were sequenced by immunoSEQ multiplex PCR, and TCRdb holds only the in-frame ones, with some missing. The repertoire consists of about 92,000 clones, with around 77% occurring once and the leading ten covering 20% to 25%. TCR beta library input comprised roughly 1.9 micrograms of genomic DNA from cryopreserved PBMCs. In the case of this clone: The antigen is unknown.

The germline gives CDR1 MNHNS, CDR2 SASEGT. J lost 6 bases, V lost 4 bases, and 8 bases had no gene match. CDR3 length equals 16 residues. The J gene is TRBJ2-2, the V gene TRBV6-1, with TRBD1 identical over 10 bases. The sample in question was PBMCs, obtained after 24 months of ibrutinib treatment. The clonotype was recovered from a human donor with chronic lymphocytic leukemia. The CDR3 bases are TGTGCCAGCAGTGGACAGGGGGCTGTGATTTCCGGGGAGCTGTTTTTT. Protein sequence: CASSGQGAVISGELFF.